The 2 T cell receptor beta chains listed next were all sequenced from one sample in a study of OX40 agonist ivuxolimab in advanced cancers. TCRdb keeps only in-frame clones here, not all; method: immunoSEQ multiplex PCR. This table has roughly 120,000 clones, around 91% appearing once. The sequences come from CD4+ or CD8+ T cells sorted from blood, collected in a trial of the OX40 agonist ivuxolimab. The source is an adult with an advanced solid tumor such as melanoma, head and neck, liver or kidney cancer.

CDR3 coding DNA: TGTGCCAGCAGCTTGCGGAATACGCAGTATTTT. Protein: CASSLRNTQYF. The V and J genes are TRBV5-6 and TRBJ2-3; D gene uncertain. V lost 1 base and J lost 7, with 4 bases in between. The CDR3 has 11 residues. Germline V gene data show CDR1 as SGHDT and CDR2 as YYEEEE. The full variable domain, with the rest looked up from reference TRBV5-6 and TRBJ2-3, is DAGVTQSPTHLIKTRGQQVTLRCSPKSGHDTVSWYQQALGQGPQFIFQYYEEEERQRGNFPDRFSGHQFPNYSSELNVNALLLGDSALYLCASSLRNTQYFGPGTRLTVL.

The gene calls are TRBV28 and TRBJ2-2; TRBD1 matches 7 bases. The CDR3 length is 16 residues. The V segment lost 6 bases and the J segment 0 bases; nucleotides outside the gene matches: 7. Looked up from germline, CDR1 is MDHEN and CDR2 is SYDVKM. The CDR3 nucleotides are TGTGCCAGCAGGTCAGCCGGGACAGCGAACACCGGGGAGCTGTTTTTT. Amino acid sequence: CASRSAGTANTGELFF.